The 31 T cell receptor beta chains below all came from one sample that was sequenced in a study of control samples from healthy donors and cancer patients. Produced via immunoSEQ multiplex PCR; TCRdb's table is partial and in-frame only. The sample records more than 90,000 clones, 80% to 90% being singletons. Source material: blood. The receptors were gathered from a man aged 25 to 40 in good health.

The genes are TRBV10-3 and TRBJ1-2, with 8 bases that match TRBD1. J was trimmed by 3 bases and V by 8 bases; bases with no gene match: 8. Germline-derived CDR1 and CDR2 are ENHRY and SYGVKD. CDR3 length: 14 amino acids. The CDR3: CAIARDRGDYGYTF. For the CDR3, the DNA is TGTGCCATCGCTAGAGACAGGGGAGACTATGGCTACACCTTC.

This chain joins TRBV6-1 and TRBJ1-3; 9 nucleotides agree with TRBD1. This CDR3 contains 15 residues. Trimming took 3 bases from V and 1 from J; bases not matched to a gene: 1. Germline V gives CDR1 MNHNS, CDR2 SASEGT. In DNA form, the CDR3 reads TGTGCCAGCAGTGAGGGGACAGGGTCTGGAAACACCATATATTTT. It encodes CASSEGTGSGNTIYF.

The chain uses TRBV27 and TRBJ1-1, with D maybe TRBD1 (5 bases). This CDR3 spans 15 amino acids. The germline V gene has CDR1 MNHEY and CDR2 SMNVEV (reference sequence). V lost 7 bases and J 2 bases, leaving 17 bases between the germline ends. In DNA, the CDR3 is TGTGCCAGCAATTCCCGGGACCCCAAAAACACTGAAGCTTTCTTT. Encoded protein: CASNSRDPKNTEAFF.

The CDR3 region is CAWSRDRMNTEAFF. The DNA of the CDR3 is TGTGCCTGGAGCCGGGACAGGATGAACACTGAAGCTTTCTTT. The J gene is TRBJ1-1, the V gene TRBV30; 8 nucleotides align to TRBD1. This CDR3 contains 14 residues. CDR1 is GTSNPN and CDR2 is SVGIG in the germline V gene (reference sequence). V lost 3 bases to trimming and J lost 0 bases; unmatched junction nucleotides: 3.

The chain joins TRBV2 to TRBJ1-3, with D possibly TRBD1 on 5 matching bases. There are 16 residues in the CDR3. From germline, CDR1 is SNHLY and CDR2 FYNNEI. The V end was cut by 6 bases, the J end by 3 bases, with 18 bases between. CDR3 nucleotide sequence: TGTGCCAGCAGCGCCATGCGGGGCTTTAGTGGAAACACCATATATTTT. Translation: CASSAMRGFSGNTIYF.

The chain uses TRBV19 and TRBJ2-2; D uncertain. Germline V gene data show CDR1 as LNHDA and CDR2 as SQIVND (reference sequence). The CDR3 length is 14 residues. Trimming took 6 bases from V and 0 from J, leaving 8 bases between them. The CDR3 nucleotides are TGTGCCAGTAGGGGAACTACGAACACCGGGGAGCTGTTTTTT. It is translated as CASRGTTNTGELFF.

This chain connects TRBV11-3 to TRBJ1-2; no reliable D call. Germline V gene data show CDR1 as SGHNT and CDR2 as YENEEA. Trimming took 5 bases from V and 8 from J, leaving 12 bases between them. This CDR3 has 12 amino acids. The CDR3 loop is CASSIGLEGYTF. In DNA form, the CDR3 reads TGTGCCAGCAGCATCGGACTAGAGGGCTACACCTTC.

This chain links TRBV4-1 with TRBJ2-1; no definite D call. V was cut by 7 bases and J by 3 bases, with 19 bases left in between. Germline-derived CDR1 and CDR2 are MGHRA and YSYEKL. The CDR3 loop spans 16 amino acids. CDR3 protein: CASTLVLAEYYNEQFF. The DNA for the CDR3 is TGCGCCAGCACTCTCGTCCTGGCGGAATACTACAATGAGCAGTTCTTC.

The chain is built from TRBV7-2 and TRBJ2-7; possible D gene TRBD1, 7 bases. CDR3 length: 16 amino acids. The germline V gene encodes CDR1 SGHTA and CDR2 FQGNSA. V was trimmed by 1 base and J by 4 bases, leaving 17 bases between them. CDR3 residues: CASSLVGTVGGYEQYF. The CDR3, as DNA: TGTGCCAGCAGCTTAGTCGGGACAGTCGGGGGTTACGAGCAGTACTTC.

The CDR3 DNA reads TGTGCCAGCAGCCCCCAACACGGGAACGAGGCTGAAGCTTTCTTT. Protein sequence: CASSPQHGNEAEAFF. The chain is built from TRBV28 and TRBJ1-1; D is unclear. This CDR3 contains 15 residues. The germline V gene encodes CDR1 MDHEN and CDR2 SYDVKM. V lost 6 bases, J lost 6 bases, and 20 bases lay in between.

This sequence joins TRBV6-2 or TRBV6-3 and TRBJ2-2; D unresolved. This CDR3 has 14 amino acids. The V gene lost 5 bases and the J gene lost 1 base, with 8 bases spanning the gap. Per the germline V gene, CDR1 is MNHEY and CDR2 is SVGEGT. CDR3 DNA: TGTGCCAGCAGTCGGACCGGGAACACCGGGGAGCTGTTTTTT. This gives the protein CASSRTGNTGELFF.

CDR3 sequence (DNA): TGTGCCAGCTCACCTACCGGGGGGGCGAGTCGTCGGAACACCATATATTTT. Translated: CASSPTGGASRRNTIYF. The chain is built from TRBV18 and TRBJ1-3; a possible D gene is TRBD1 (6 bases). The germline V gene encodes CDR1 KGHSH and CDR2 LQKENI. The CDR3 is made up of 17 amino acids. The germline V and J ends were trimmed by 3 bases and 7 bases, with 22 bases remaining between them. Based on the CDR3 plus reference TRBV18 and TRBJ1-3, the full variable domain is NAGVMQNPRHLVRRRGQEARLRCSPMKGHSHVYWYRQLPEEGLKFMVYLQKENIIDESGMPKERFSAEFPKEGPSILRIQQVVRGDSAAYFCASSPTGGASRRNTIYFGEGSWLTVV.

The rearrangement joins TRBV25-1 to TRBJ2-1, with a weak D call TRBD1 (6 bases). CDR3 length equals 13 residues. Trimming stripped 3 bases from V and 15 bases from J, with 18 bases between. Germline CDR1 MGHDK, CDR2 SYGVNS. CDR3 sequence (DNA): TGTGCCAGCAGTGACGATGACAGGATTGGTTGGTTCTTC. Translated, it gives CASSDDDRIGWFF.

The chain links TRBV5-5 to TRBJ2-3; TRBD2 matches 11 bases. This CDR3 is 15 amino acids long. Germline trimming cut 4 bases from V and 4 bases from J; bases unmatched to any gene: 5. The germline V gene has CDR1 SGHKS and CDR2 YYEKEE (reference sequence). In DNA, the CDR3 is TGTGCCAGCAGCAACACGGGACTAGCGGCAGATACGCAGTATTTT. This encodes CASSNTGLAADTQYF.

V and J are TRBV5-1 and TRBJ1-1; 8 bases align to TRBD1. In germline, CDR1 is SGHRS, CDR2 YFSETQ. The trim removed 3 bases at V and 4 bases at J, leaving 8 bases unmatched. The CDR3 is 15 amino acids. The chain's CDR3 is CASSSAPDRATEAFF. The CDR3 DNA reads TGCGCCAGCAGCTCGGCACCGGACAGGGCCACTGAAGCTTTCTTT.

This chain uses TRBV2 with TRBJ2-2; a weak D match, TRBD2 (5 bases). Germline V gene data show CDR1 as SNHLY and CDR2 as FYNNEI. V lost 6 bases to trimming and J lost 7 bases, with 9 bases between them. This CDR3 spans 12 amino acids. The CDR3 sequence is CASRRALGELFF. The CDR3 DNA is TGTGCCAGCAGGCGGGCCCTCGGGGAGCTGTTTTTT. Drawing the rest from reference TRBV2 and TRBJ2-2, the complete variable domain is EPEVTQTPSHQVTQMGQEVILRCVPISNHLYFYWYRQILGQKVEFLVSFYNNEISEKSEIFDDQFSVERPDGSNFTLKIRSTKLEDSAMYFCASRRALGELFFGEGSRLTVL.

The chain has TRBV19 and TRBJ2-5; 7 nucleotides align to TRBD1. This CDR3 is built from 14 residues. The ends lost 5 bases at V and 1 base at J; junction bases unmatched: 4. Germline V gene lookup returns CDR1 LNHDA and CDR2 SQIVND (reference sequence). CDR3 protein: CASSRGQAQETQYF. In DNA form, the CDR3 reads TGTGCCAGTAGTCGCGGACAGGCCCAAGAGACCCAGTACTTC.

The chain couples TRBV7-3 to TRBJ2-1; perhaps TRBD1 as D (6 bases). Looked up from germline, CDR1 is SGHTA and CDR2 is FQGTGA. Deletions cut 3 bases from V and 5 bases from J, with 11 bases between. CDR3 length: 14 residues. The CDR3 DNA is TGTGCCAGCAGCTTGAGTGGGGGCAACAATGAGCAGTTCTTC. Its protein is CASSLSGGNNEQFF.

The chain links TRBV7-2 to TRBJ1-1; D call uncertain. CDR1 is SGHTA and CDR2 is FQGNSA in the germline V gene. The CDR3 has 14 amino acids. The V gene lost 1 base and the J gene lost 4 bases, with 10 bases spanning the gap. The CDR3 region has the DNA TGTGCCAGCAGCTTAGAGGGCCGGGGCACTGAAGCTTTCTTT. It yields the protein CASSLEGRGTEAFF.

V is TRBV4-2 and J is TRBJ1-2, with no clear D. CDR3 length: 15 residues. Per the germline V gene, CDR1 is LGHNA and CDR2 is YNFKEQ. Trimming shortened V by 1 base and J by 5 bases, and 14 bases separated the two germline ends. CDR3 bases: TGTGCCAGCAGCCAAGGAAAGGCAGCGGAGTATGGCTACACCTTC. Protein sequence: CASSQGKAAEYGYTF.

This chain uses TRBV7-8 with TRBJ1-5; D ambiguous. The CDR3 spans 16 residues. Germline CDR1 SGHVS, CDR2 FQNEAQ. Trimming pared 1 base from V and 7 bases from J, leaving 17 bases between. The CDR3 sequence: CASSLVRTSVQQPQHF. CDR3 DNA sequence: TGTGCCAGCAGCTTAGTTAGGACTTCCGTACAACAGCCCCAGCATTTT.

V is TRBV5-6 and J is TRBJ1-1; 8 bases are shared with TRBD1. The CDR3 loop spans 14 amino acids. J gave up 8 bases and V 0 bases, and 6 bases lay outside the gene matches. Germline CDR1 reads SGHDT; CDR2 reads YYEEEE. CDR3 amino acids: CASSLVVGDREAFF. DNA for the CDR3: TGTGCCAGCAGCTTGGTCGTAGGGGACAGGGAAGCTTTCTTT.

CDR3 DNA sequence: TGTGCCAGCAGCCTGGAGGCGAATAGTGGAAACACCATATATTTT. Amino acids: CASSLEANSGNTIYF. The chain uses TRBV7-2 and TRBJ1-3; D uncertain. The CDR3 has 15 amino acids. The V and J ends lost 5 bases and 3 bases respectively, with 14 bases between them. CDR1 SGHTA and CDR2 FQGNSA come from the germline V gene.

This chain joins TRBV19 and TRBJ2-3, with no clear D. Germline lookup yields CDR1 LNHDA and CDR2 SQIVND (reference sequence). The CDR3 has 13 amino acids. Between the trimmed V and J ends, which lost 10 bases and 1 base, there was a span of 12 bases. The chain's CDR3 is CATGTVGTDTQYF. The CDR3, as DNA: TGTGCCACGGGCACGGTAGGCACAGATACGCAGTATTTT.

The gene calls are TRBV2 and TRBJ1-2; the match to TRBD1 covers 10 bases. The CDR3 is made up of 14 amino acids. V gave up 6 bases and J gave up 4 bases; unmatched junction bases: 5. CDR1 and CDR2 (germline): SNHLY, FYNNEI. The CDR3: CASRLGQGSYGYTF. DNA for the CDR3: TGTGCCAGCAGATTGGGACAGGGGTCCTATGGCTACACCTTC.

V usage is TRBV28 and J usage is TRBJ1-4; D possibly corresponds to TRBD1 (6 bases). Deletions cut 8 bases from V and 7 bases from J, with 17 bases between. Germline CDR1 MDHEN, CDR2 SYDVKM. This CDR3 comprises 14 residues. For the CDR3, the DNA is TGTGCCAGCTACCAACAGGGATCAGCTGAAAAACTGTTTTTT. Encoded protein: CASYQQGSAEKLFF.

This clone was recorded only once. The rearrangement uses TRBV28 and TRBJ2-7, with unresolved D. Between the trimmed V and J ends, which lost 11 bases and 1 base, there was a span of 18 bases. CDR3 length equals 14 residues. Germline V lookup: CDR1 MDHEN, CDR2 SYDVKM. The CDR3, as DNA: TGTGCCGTCGCCCCTCCCGACAAGTCCTACGAGCAGTACTTC. Protein: CAVAPPDKSYEQYF.

The chain joins TRBV10-1 to TRBJ2-2, with 10 nucleotides matching TRBD2. The V segment lost 7 bases and the J segment 3 bases; nucleotides outside the gene matches: 5. The CDR3 covers 15 residues. Germline V gene lookup returns CDR1 WNHNN and CDR2 SYGVQD (reference sequence). The CDR3 coding sequence is TGCGCCAGCACTAGCGGGAGTTCGGACACCGGGGAGCTGTTTTTT. This sequence encodes CASTSGSSDTGELFF.

The chain couples TRBV6-1 to TRBJ2-7, with 9 nucleotides matching TRBD1. The CDR3 loop spans 14 amino acids. CDR1 MNHNS and CDR2 SASEGT come from the germline V gene. The junction had 4 bases not matched to a gene; V was cut back by 3 bases and J by 4 bases. This CDR3 is CASSDGTGTYEQYF. CDR3 in DNA: TGTGCCAGCAGTGATGGGACAGGGACTTACGAGCAGTACTTC.

This clone has a single count. The V call is TRBV29-1, the J call TRBJ1-2; TRBD1 agrees at 9 bases. CDR1 and CDR2 from the germline V gene are SQVTM and ANQGSEA. The CDR3 runs to 13 residues. J gave up 4 bases and V 4 bases, and 4 bases lay outside the gene matches. The CDR3 reads CSVAGTGTYGYTF. The CDR3 bases are TGCAGCGTTGCTGGGACAGGGACCTATGGCTACACCTTC.

J is TRBJ1-5 and V is TRBV20-1; D ambiguous. Deletions cut 3 bases from V and 6 bases from J, with 15 bases between. CDR1 is DFQATT, CDR2 SNEGSKA, per germline (reference sequence). The CDR3 covers 14 residues. DNA of the CDR3: TGCAGTGCTAGTGGGTATAGGGAGGTTCAGCCCCAGCATTTT. Residues: CSASGYREVQPQHF.